This T cell receptor beta chain was recovered during a study of blood T cell repertoires in COVID-19. Method: immunoSEQ multiplex PCR; TCRdb's copy keeps in-frame clones and lacks some. This sample carries about 100,000 clones, around nine tenths of them seen once, and the ten largest clones take about 3%. The CDR3 runs 14 residues. Germline loops: CDR1 KGHSH, CDR2 LQKENI. Trimming cost V 1 base and J 8 bases, with 9 bases left between them. The source is a man aged 50-60 years with active or convalescent COVID-19. The source material was peripheral blood. The rearrangement joins TRBV18 to TRBJ1-6; D uncertain. As DNA, the CDR3 is TGTGCCAGCTCACCACAGTCAGTGGATTCACCCCTCCACTTT. It specifies CASSPQSVDSPLHF.